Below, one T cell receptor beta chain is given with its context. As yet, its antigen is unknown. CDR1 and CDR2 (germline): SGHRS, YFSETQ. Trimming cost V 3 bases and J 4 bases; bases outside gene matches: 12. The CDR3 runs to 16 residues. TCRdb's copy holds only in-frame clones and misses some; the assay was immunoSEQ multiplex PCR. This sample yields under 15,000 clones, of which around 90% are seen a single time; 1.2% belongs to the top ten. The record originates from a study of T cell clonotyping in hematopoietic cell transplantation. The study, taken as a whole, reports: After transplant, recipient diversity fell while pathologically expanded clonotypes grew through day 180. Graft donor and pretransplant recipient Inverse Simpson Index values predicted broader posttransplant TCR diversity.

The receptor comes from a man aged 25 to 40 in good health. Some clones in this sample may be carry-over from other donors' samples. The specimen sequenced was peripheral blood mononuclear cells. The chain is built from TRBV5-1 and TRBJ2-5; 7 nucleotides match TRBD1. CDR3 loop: CASSSQPYSGGETQYF. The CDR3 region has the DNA TGCGCCAGCAGCTCCCAACCTTACTCAGGGGGAGAGACCCAGTACTTC.